This TCR beta chain emerged from a study of radiation and T cells in renal cell carcinoma. This CDR3 has 14 amino acids. V was pared by 4 bases and J by 4 bases, with 3 bases of the junction left unmatched. Germline CDR1 SGHKS, CDR2 YYEKEE (reference sequence). The treatment: 15 Gy SBRT to primary tumor, nephrectomy 4 weeks later. Sequencing used immunoSEQ multiplex PCR; TCRdb keeps in-frame clones, though not all of them. The repertoire holds 15,000 to 20,000 clones, with 55% to 70% as singletons. The clonotype comes from a woman aged 70-85 years with renal cell carcinoma. Sample: tumor tissue, taken from a patient whose treatment included radiotherapy and nephrectomy. J is TRBJ1-2 and V is TRBV5-5, with TRBD1 identical over 11 bases. Here the CDR3 reads CASSPDRGPYGYTF. The CDR3 nucleotides are TGTGCCAGCAGCCCGGACAGGGGGCCCTATGGCTACACCTTC.